This entry features one TCR beta chain sequence. Its antigen is unidentified. The data belong to a study of shared clonotypes between healthy human individuals. Study results and caveats: Clonotype sharing among donors likely depends on sequencing depth.

Some clones are missing from TCRdb's copy, which holds only in-frame ones; the method was immunoSEQ multiplex PCR. The table lists about 2.3 million clones, about nine tenths of them singletons. Trimming shortened V by 6 bases and J by 2 bases, and 7 bases separated the two germline ends. The CDR3 is made up of 12 amino acids. Germline CDR1 reads SEHNR; CDR2 reads FQNEAQ (reference sequence). The TCR comes from a man younger than 30 in good health. Some clones in this sample may be carry-over from other donors' samples. The genes are TRBV7-9 and TRBJ1-1; D gene unclear. Material for sequencing was naive CD4+ T cells from PBMCs. Noted subset: CD45RA+ positively selected. For the CDR3, the DNA is TGTGCCAGCAGTAGGGTCAACACTGAAGCTTTCTTT. It encodes CASSRVNTEAFF.